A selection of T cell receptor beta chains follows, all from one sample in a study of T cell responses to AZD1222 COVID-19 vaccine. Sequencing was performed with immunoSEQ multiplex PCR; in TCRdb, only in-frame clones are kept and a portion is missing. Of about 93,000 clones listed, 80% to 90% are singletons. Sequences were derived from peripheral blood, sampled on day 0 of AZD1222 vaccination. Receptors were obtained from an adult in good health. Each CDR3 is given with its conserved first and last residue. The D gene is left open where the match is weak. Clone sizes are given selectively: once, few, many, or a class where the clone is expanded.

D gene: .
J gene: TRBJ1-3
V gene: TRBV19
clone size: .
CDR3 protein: CASSPRRSSSGNTIYF
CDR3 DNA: TGTGCCAGTAGTCCTCGGCGGTCCTCCTCAGGAAACACCATATATTTT

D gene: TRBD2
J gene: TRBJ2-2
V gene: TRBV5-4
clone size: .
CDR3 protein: CASNQRAGGTGELFF
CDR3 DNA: TGTGCCAGCAATCAGCGGGCGGGAGGAACCGGGGAGCTGTTTTTT

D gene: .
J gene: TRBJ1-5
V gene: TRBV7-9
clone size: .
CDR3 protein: CASSPGVRGNQPQHF
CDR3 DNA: TGTGCCAGCAGCCCCGGTGTTAGGGGGAATCAGCCCCAGCATTTT

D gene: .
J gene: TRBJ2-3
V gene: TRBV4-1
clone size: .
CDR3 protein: CASSQSAARTDTQYF
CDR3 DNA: TGCGCCAGCAGCCAAAGCGCAGCCCGCACAGATACGCAGTATTTT

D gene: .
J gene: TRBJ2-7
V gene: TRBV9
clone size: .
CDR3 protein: CASSPWTNNYEQYF
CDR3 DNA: TGTGCCAGCAGTCCCTGGACCAATAACTACGAGCAGTACTTC

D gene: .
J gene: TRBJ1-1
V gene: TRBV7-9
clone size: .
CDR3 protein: CASSPQGPLNPAFF
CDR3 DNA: TGTGCCAGCAGCCCGCAGGGGCCGCTCAACCCGGCTTTCTTT

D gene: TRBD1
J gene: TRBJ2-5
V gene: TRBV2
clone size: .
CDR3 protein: CASSESLGTGGETQYF
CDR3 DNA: TGTGCCAGCAGTGAGTCGCTTGGGACAGGTGGAGAGACCCAGTACTTC

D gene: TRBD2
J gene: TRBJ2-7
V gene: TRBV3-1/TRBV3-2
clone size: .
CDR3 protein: CASSQRDYPYEQYF
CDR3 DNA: TGTGCCAGCAGCCAGCGGGACTACCCCTACGAGCAGTACTTC

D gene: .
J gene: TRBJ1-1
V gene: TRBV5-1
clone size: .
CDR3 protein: CASTAGPNTPSEAFF
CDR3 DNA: TGCGCCAGCACCGCGGGACCCAACACTCCTTCTGAAGCTTTCTTT

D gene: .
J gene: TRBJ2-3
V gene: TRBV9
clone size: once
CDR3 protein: CASSVRARGASTDTQYF
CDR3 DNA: TGTGCCAGCAGCGTACGCGCTAGGGGGGCCAGCACAGATACGCAGTATTTT

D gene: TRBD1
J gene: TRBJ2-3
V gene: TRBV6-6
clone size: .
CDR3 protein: CASSQSSRQGAGTDTQYF
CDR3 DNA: TGTGCCAGCAGTCAAAGCTCGAGACAGGGGGCGGGGACAGATACGCAGTATTTT

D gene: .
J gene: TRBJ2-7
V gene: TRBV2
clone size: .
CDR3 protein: CARGQANYEQYF
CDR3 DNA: TGTGCCAGGGGGCAGGCGAACTACGAGCAGTACTTC

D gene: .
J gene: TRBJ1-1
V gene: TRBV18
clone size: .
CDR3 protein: CASSPGRGNTEAFF
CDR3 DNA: TGTGCCAGCTCACCGGGCAGGGGGAACACTGAAGCTTTCTTT

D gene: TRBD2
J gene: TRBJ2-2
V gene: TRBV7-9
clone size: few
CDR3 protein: CASRQGTSGRMAGELFF
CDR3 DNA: TGTGCCAGCAGGCAAGGGACTAGCGGGAGAATGGCCGGGGAGCTGTTTTTT